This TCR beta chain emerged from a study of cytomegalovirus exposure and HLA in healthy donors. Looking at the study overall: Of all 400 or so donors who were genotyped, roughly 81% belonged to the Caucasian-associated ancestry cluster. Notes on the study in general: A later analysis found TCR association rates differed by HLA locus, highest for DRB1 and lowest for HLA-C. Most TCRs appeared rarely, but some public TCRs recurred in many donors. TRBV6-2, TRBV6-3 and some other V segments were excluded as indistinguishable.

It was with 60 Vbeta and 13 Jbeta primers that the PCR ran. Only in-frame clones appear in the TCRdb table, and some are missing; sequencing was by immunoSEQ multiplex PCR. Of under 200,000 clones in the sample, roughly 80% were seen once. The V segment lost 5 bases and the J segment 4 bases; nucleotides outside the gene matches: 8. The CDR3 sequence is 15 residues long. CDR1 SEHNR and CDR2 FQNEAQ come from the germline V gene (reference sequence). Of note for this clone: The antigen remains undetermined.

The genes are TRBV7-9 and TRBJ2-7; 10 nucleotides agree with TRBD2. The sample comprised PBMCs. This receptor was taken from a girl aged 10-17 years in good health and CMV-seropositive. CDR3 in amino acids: CASSQGTSEGYEQYF. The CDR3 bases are TGTGCCAGCAGCCAAGGGACTAGCGAAGGTTACGAGCAGTACTTC.